This T cell receptor (beta chain) was retrieved from a study of control samples from healthy donors and cancer patients. The method was immunoSEQ multiplex PCR; TCRdb's version includes in-frame clones alone and lacks a portion of them. The sample shows under 90,000 clones, approximately 92% of them seen only once. V was pared by 6 bases and J by 4 bases, with 17 bases between. This CDR3 region has 15 residues. Germline V gene sequence: CDR1 WNHNN, CDR2 SYGVQD (reference sequence). J is TRBJ2-3 and V is TRBV10-1, with D unresolved. This receptor was obtained from a woman aged 55-75 years in good health. Sequenced input: blood. The CDR3, as DNA: TGCGCCAGCAGCGACGATACAAAATCCCCAGATACGCAGTATTTT. It encodes CASSDDTKSPDTQYF.